This TCR beta chain was sequenced in a study of beta chain features in type 1 diabetes. Study-wide results and caveats: Moderately but significantly shorter TCRB CDR3s were found in Type 1 diabetes patients in all four CD4+ subsets. Insertion counts at VDJ junctions were lower in type 1 diabetes patients, who also showed more deletions there.

Purities in excess of 95% were seen in all sorted populations. The CDR3 is 17 amino acids. Trimming cost V 1 base and J 3 bases, with 18 bases left between them. The germline CDR1 and CDR2 sequences are SGHTA and FQGNSA. Details on this clone: Its cognate antigen is unknown.

Investigators reverse transcribed all isolated RNA, so they sequenced expressed TCRB transcripts. Measured with immunoSEQ multiplex PCR; TCRdb has only the in-frame clones, and not every one. The data hold under 200,000 clones, with approximately 10% observed a single time. Sequencing used central memory CD4+ T cells from blood. This receptor was taken from a young man with type 1 diabetes. The chain employs TRBV7-2 and TRBJ1-2; unclear D gene. CDR3 coding DNA: TGTGCCAGCAGCTTAGAGTGGGCACCTAAAAGTGACTATGGCTACACCTTC. This translates into CASSLEWAPKSDYGYTF. The full variable domain, completed using reference TRBV7-2 and TRBJ1-2, is GAGVSQSPSNKVTEKGKDVELRCDPISGHTALYWYRQSLGQGLEFLIYFQGNSAPDKSGLPSDRFSAERTGGSVSTLTIQRTQQEDSAVYLCASSLEWAPKSDYGYTFGSGTRLTVV.